This T cell receptor beta chain came from a study of T cell changes during pregnancy in multiple sclerosis. Here immunoSEQ multiplex PCR was the method, and the copy in TCRdb shows in-frame clones only, minus some. The sample lists 35,000 to 45,000 clones, 90% occurring once. Germline CDR1 LNHNV, CDR2 YYDKDF (reference sequence). V lost 3 bases and J lost 4, with 12 bases in between. The CDR3 runs to 14 residues. The source of this sequence is a female donor in good health, enrolled as a control in a pregnancy study. This material consisted of peripheral blood, taken in the third trimester of pregnancy. V usage is TRBV15 and J usage is TRBJ1-1; maybe TRBD1 (6 bases). As DNA, the CDR3 is TGTGCCACCAGCAGCGCACAGGGAAGCACTGAAGCTTTCTTT. Translated: CATSSAQGSTEAFF.